This T cell receptor (beta chain) was captured by sequencing in a study of T cells in localized non-small cell lung cancer. Using immunoSEQ multiplex PCR, the repertoire was profiled, and TCRdb retains in-frame clones only, with some absent. In the table there are about 840 clones, roughly 20% of which are singletons. The CDR3 loop spans 13 amino acids. The V end lost 2 bases, the J end lost 2 bases, and 6 bases lay between the germline ends. CDR1 and CDR2 (germline): MGHRA, YSYEKL. Adjacent lung was taken at least 2 cm from the tumor margin, free of atypia. The source of this sequence is a female donor at least 60 years old with stage II squamous cell lung carcinoma. This chain links TRBV4-1 with TRBJ1-1; D not certain. Sequencing used normal lung tissue next to the tumor, obtained before any cancer treatment. The CDR3 sequence: CASSQLRNTEAFF. CDR3 nucleotide sequence: TGCGCCAGCAGCCAACTGAGAAACACTGAAGCTTTCTTT.